The sample holds one count of the clone carrying this T cell receptor (beta chain). Its antigen remains unknown. This sample was taken from a study of TIL therapy for anti-PD-1-resistant metastatic lung cancer. This was the immunoSEQ v3 assay. Each library reached about 2 million read pairs, or roughly 5-6.5 million at deep level. Method: immunoSEQ multiplex PCR; TCRdb's copy keeps in-frame clones and lacks some. Found here are some 90,000 clones, 50% to 70% of them singletons; the top ten hold 9.5% to 12%. Time point indicated: pre-treatment sample, taken before nivolumab and TIL therapy. Pleural nodules or supraclavicular lymph nodes made up most of the excised metastases sampled. Patients then received nivolumab; progressors got lymphodepletion, TIL and IL-2. Adults with stage 4 NSCLC were enrolled in a phase I trial. General study results and limits: This highly selected cohort may not generalize to typical lung cancer patients.

The CDR3 length is 15 residues. The sample here was tumor tissue, taken at baseline. The clonotype comes from a person aged 25-80 years with non-small cell lung cancer. V and J are TRBV21-1 and TRBJ1-5; TRBD1, the table's D call, was not compared with the DNA. TRBV21-1 is an annotated pseudogene. The CDR3 is CASSRRTGWDQPQHF. The CDR3, as DNA: TGTGCCAGCAGCAGGCGGACAGGATGGGATCAGCCCCAGCATTTT.